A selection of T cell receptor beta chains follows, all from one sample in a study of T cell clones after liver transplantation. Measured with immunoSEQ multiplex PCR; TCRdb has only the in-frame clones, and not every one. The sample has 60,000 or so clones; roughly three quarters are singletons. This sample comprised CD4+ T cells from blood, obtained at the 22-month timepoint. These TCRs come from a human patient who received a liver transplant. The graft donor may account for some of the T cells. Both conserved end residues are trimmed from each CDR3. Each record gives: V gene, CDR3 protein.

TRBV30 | AWNGRPRETQY
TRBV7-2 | ASSSTGTAGNTIY
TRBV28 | ASSKQGAGNGYT
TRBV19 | ASSIRSSANTGELF
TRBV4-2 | ASSRGTSGTYEQY
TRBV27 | ASSLDNGGRGQY
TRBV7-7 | ASSSGGSGNTIY
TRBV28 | ASRRQIANQPQH
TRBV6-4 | ASSNSANTGELF
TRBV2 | ASSLDRVGFTEAF
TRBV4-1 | ASSQGGARIGSKNIQY
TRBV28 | ASSPPINYGYT
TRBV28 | ASSFLSGGGEQY
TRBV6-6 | ASSLDIIDEQF
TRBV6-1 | ASSLPGQGESPLH
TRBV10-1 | ASSESTTRGEQF
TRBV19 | ASRAGEAGNEQF
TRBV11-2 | ASSLDDRGRETQY
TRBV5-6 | ASSLVGFNTEAF
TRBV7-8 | ASSLGGGSGANVLT
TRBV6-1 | ASSENGQAGTGELF
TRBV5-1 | ASSSGTRANTGELF
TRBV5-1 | ASSLGTREGETQY
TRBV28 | ASARQFDEQY
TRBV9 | ASSEGTNYGYT
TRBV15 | ATSRARGRTDTQY
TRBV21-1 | ARSGPCWEKLF
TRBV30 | AWTLDRGGGYT
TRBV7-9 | ASSLVPGGTDTIY
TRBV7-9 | ASSLGGAGQPQH
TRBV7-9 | ASSFGQGENEKLF
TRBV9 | ASSVDPANYGYT
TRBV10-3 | AISDRGQSSGNTIY
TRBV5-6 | ASSPEGRPNTEAF
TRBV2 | ASSDRASGGNEQY
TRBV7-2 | ASSLEREYEQY
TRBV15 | ATSRGVEPPYNSPLH
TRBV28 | ASTETGSVY
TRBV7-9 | ASSLGAGGSTDTQY
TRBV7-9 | ASSLEKETQY
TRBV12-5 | ASGDLQVADTQY
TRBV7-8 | ASSALGGRGGSDTEAF
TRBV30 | AWSGSQGGYEQY
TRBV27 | ASSPRQGNYGYT
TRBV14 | ASSPQGYEQY
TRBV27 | ASRWDRDSYEQY
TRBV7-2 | ASSLALGQGGYGYT